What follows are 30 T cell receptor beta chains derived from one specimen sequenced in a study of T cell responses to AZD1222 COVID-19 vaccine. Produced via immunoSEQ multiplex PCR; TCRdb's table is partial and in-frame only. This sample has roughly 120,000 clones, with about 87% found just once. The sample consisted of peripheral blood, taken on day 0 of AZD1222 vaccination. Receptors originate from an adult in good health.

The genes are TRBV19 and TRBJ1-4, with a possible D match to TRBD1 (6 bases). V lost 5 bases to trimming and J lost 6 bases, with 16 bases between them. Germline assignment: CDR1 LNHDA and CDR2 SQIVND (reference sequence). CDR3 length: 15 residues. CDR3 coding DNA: TGTGCCAGTAGTTCATACAGGGTCGGGGATGAAAAACTGTTTTTT. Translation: CASSSYRVGDEKLFF.

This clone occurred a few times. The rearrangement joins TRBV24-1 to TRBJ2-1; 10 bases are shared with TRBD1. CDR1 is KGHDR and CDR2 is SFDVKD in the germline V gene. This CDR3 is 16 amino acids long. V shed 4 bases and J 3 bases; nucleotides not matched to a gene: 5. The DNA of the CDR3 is TGTGCCACCAGTGAGAAGGGACAGGGGTACTACAATGAGCAGTTCTTC. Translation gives CATSEKGQGYYNEQFF.

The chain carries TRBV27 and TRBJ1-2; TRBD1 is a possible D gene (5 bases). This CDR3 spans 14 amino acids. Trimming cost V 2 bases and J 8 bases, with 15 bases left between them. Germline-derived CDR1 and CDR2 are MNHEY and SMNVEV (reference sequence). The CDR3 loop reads CASSLRGGSVGYTF. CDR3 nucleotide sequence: TGTGCCAGCAGTTTACGCGGGGGATCAGTGGGCTACACCTTC.

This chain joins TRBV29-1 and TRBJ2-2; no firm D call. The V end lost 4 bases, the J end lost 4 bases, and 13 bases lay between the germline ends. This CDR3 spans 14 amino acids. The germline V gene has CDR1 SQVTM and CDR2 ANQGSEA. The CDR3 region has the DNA TGCAGCGTTGGTGGGTGGGCAGGCACCGGGGAGCTGTTTTTT. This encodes CSVGGWAGTGELFF.

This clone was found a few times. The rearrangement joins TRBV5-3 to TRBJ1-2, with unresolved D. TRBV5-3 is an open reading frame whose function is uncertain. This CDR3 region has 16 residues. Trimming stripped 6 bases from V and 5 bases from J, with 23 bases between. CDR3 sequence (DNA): TGTGCCAGAACCTTACCTCCGGGTCGCCAACCTTATGGCTACACCTTC. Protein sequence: CARTLPPGRQPYGYTF.

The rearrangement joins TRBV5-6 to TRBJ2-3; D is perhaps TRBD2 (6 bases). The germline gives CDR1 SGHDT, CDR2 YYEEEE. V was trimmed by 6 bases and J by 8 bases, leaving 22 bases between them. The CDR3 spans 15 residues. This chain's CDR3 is CASNRPGLTDGTQYF. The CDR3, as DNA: TGTGCCAGCAACCGACCGGGACTCACCGACGGTACGCAGTATTTT. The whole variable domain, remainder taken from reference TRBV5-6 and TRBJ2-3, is DAGVTQSPTHLIKTRGQQVTLRCSPKSGHDTVSWYQQALGQGPQFIFQYYEEEERQRGNFPDRFSGHQFPNYSSELNVNALLLGDSALYLCASNRPGLTDGTQYFGPGTRLTVL.

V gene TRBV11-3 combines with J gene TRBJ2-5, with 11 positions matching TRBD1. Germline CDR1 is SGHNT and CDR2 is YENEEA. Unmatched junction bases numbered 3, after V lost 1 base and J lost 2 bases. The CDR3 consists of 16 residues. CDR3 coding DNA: TGTGCCAGCAGCTTAGGAGGGACAGGGGGACAAGAGACCCAGTACTTC. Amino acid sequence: CASSLGGTGGQETQYF.

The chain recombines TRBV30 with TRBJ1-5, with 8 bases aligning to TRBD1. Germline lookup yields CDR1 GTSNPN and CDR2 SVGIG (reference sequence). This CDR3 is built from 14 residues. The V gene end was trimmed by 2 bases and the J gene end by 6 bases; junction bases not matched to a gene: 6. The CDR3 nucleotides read TGTGCCTGGAGTCCAGGACAGGGATTTCAGCCCCAGCATTTT. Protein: CAWSPGQGFQPQHF.

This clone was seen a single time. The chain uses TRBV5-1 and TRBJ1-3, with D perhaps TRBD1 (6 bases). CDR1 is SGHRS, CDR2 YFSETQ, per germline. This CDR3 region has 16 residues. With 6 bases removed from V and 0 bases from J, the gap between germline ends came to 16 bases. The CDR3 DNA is TGCGCCAGCACCGATCAGGGGCCGTACTCTGGAAACACCATATATTTT. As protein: CASTDQGPYSGNTIYF.

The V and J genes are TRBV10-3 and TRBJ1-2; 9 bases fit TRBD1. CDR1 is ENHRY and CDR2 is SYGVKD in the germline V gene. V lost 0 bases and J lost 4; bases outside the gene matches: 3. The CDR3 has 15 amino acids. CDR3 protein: CAISESGTGTYGYTF. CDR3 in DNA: TGTGCCATCAGTGAGTCCGGGACAGGGACCTATGGCTACACCTTC.

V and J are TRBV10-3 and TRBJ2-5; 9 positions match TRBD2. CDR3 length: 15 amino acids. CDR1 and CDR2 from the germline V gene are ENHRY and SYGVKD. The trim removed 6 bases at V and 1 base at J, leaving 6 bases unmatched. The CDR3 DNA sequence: TGTGCCATCAGGGCGGGAGGGGCCAGCCAAGAGACCCAGTACTTC. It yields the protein CAIRAGGASQETQYF.

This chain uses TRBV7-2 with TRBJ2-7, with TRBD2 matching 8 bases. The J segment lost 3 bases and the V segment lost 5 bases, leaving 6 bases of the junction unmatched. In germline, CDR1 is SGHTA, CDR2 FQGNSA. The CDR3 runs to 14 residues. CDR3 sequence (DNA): TGTGCCAGCAGCCCCGGACTAGCATACTACGAGCAGTACTTC. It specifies CASSPGLAYYEQYF.

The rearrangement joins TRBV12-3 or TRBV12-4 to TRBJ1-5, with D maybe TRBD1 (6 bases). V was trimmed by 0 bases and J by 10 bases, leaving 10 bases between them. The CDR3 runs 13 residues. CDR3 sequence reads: CASSLAQGQPQHF. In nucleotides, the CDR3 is TGTGCCAGCAGTTTAGCCCAGGGACAACCCCAGCATTTT.

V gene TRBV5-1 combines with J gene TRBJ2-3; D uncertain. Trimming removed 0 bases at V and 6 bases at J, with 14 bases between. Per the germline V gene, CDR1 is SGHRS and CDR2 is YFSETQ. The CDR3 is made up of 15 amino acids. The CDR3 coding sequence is TGCGCCAGCAGCTTGGATGTGGCCAGCCCGGATACGCAGTATTTT. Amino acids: CASSLDVASPDTQYF.

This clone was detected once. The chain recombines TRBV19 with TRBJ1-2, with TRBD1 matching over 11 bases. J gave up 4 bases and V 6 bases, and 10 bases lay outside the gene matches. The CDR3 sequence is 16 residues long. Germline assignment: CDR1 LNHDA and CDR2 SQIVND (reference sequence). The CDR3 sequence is CASSTTPGTGGYGYTF. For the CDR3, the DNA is TGTGCCAGTAGCACCACCCCCGGGACAGGGGGCTATGGCTACACCTTC.

The CDR3 loop reads CASSFAQGYEQYF. DNA of the CDR3: TGTGCCAGCAGTTTTGCACAGGGGTACGAGCAGTACTTC. This sequence joins TRBV27 and TRBJ2-7, with 7 bases fitting TRBD1. V lost 3 bases to trimming and J lost 4 bases; unmatched junction nucleotides: 3. Germline-derived CDR1 and CDR2 are MNHEY and SMNVEV (reference sequence). The CDR3 loop spans 13 amino acids.

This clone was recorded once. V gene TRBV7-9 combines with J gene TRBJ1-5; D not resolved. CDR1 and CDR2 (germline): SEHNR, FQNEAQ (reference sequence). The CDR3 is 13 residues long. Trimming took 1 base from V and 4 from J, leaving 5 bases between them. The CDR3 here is CASSLGVNQPQHF. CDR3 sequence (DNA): TGTGCCAGCAGCTTAGGGGTAAATCAGCCCCAGCATTTT.

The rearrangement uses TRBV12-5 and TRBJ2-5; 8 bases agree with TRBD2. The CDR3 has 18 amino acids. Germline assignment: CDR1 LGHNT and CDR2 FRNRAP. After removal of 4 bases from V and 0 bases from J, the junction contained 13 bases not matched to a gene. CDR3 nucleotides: TGTGCTAGTGGTTCTCCCACCGCGTTAGCGGGGTACCAAGAGACCCAGTACTTC. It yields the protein CASGSPTALAGYQETQYF.

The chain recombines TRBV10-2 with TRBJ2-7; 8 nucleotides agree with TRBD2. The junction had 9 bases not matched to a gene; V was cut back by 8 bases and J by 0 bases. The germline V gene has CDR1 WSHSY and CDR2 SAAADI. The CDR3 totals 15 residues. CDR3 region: CASFGTTSVSYEQYF. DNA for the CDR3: TGCGCCAGCTTTGGGACGACTAGCGTCTCCTACGAGCAGTACTTC.

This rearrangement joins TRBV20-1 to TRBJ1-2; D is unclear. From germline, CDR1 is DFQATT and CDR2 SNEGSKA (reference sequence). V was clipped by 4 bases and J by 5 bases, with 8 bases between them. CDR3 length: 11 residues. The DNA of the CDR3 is TGCAGTGCTACGACGTCTTATGGCTACACCTTC. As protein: CSATTSYGYTF.

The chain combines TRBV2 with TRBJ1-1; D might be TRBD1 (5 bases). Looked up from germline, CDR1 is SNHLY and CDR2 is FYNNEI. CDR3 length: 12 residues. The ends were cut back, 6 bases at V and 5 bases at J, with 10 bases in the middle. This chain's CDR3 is CASSPGGTEAFF. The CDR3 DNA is TGTGCCAGCAGCCCTGGGGGTACTGAAGCTTTCTTT.

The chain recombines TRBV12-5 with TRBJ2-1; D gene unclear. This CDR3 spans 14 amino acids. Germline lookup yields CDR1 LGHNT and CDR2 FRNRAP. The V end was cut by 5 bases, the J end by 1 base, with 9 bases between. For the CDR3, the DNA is TGTGCTAGTGGTATAGGTATTTCCTACAATGAGCAGTTCTTC. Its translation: CASGIGISYNEQFF.

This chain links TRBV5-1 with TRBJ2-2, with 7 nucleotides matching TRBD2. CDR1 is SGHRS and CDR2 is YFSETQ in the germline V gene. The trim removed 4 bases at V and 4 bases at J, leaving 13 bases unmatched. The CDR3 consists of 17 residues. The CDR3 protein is CASSPEGRGAGTGELFF. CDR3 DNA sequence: TGCGCCAGCAGCCCCGAGGGGAGGGGCGCGGGCACCGGGGAGCTGTTTTTT.

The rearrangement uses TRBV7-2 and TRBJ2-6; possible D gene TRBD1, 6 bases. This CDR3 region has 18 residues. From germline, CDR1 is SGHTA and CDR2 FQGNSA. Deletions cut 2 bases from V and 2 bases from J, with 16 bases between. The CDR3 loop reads CASSLRLSGAPGANVLTF. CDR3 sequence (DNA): TGTGCCAGCAGCTTACGGCTGTCAGGGGCACCTGGGGCCAACGTCCTGACTTTC. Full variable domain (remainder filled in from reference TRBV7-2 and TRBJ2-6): GAGVSQSPSNKVTEKGKDVELRCDPISGHTALYWYRQSLGQGLEFLIYFQGNSAPDKSGLPSDRFSAERTGGSVSTLTIQRTQQEDSAVYLCASSLRLSGAPGANVLTFGAGSRLTVL.

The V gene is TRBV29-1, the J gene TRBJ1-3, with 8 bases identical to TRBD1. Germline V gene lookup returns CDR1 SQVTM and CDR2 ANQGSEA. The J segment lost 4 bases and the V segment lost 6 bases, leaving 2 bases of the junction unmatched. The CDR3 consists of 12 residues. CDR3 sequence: CSVGQGGNTIYF. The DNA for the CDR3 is TGCAGCGTCGGACAGGGCGGAAACACCATATATTTT.

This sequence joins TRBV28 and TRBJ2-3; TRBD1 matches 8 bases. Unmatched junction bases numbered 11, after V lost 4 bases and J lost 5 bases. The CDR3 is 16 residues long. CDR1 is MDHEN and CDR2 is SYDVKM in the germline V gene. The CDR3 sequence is CASSSPPSGGRDTQYF. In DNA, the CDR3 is TGTGCCAGCAGTTCCCCCCCCTCAGGGGGCCGAGATACGCAGTATTTT.

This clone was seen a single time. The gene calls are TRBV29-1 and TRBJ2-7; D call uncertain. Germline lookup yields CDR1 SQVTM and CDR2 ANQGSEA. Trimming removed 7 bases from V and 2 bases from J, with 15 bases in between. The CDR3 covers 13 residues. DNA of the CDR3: TGCAGCGCTCCAAAGGAGACTGCCTACGAGCAGTACTTC. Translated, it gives CSAPKETAYEQYF.

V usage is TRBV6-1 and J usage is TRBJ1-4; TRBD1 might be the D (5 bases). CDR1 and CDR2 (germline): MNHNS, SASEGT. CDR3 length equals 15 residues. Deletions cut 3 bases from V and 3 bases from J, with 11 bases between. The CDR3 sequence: CASSDPGTANEKLFF. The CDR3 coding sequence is TGTGCCAGCAGTGATCCCGGGACGGCTAATGAAAAACTGTTTTTT.

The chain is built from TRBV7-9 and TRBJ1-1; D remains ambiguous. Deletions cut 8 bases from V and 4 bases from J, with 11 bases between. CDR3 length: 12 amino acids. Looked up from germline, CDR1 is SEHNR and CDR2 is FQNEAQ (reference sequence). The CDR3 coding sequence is TGTGCCAGCCGCGGACTCACCACTGAAGCTTTCTTT. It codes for CASRGLTTEAFF.

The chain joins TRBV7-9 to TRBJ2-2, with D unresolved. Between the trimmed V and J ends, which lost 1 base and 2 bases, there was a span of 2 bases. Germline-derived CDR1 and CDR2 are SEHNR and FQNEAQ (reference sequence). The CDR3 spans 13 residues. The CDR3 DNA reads TGTGCCAGCAGCTTAGGCAACACCGGGGAGCTGTTTTTT. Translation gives CASSLGNTGELFF.